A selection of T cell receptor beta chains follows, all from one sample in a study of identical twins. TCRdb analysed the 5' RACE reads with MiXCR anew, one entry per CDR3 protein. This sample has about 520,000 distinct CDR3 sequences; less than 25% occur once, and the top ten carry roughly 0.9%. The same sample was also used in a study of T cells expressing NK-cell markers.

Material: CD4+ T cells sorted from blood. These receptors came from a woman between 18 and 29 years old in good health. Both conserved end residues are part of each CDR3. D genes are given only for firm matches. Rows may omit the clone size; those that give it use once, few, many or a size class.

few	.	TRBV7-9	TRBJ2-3	CASSLGRDPTDTQYF	TGTGCCAGCAGCTTAGGGAGGGACCCCACAGATACGCAGTATTTT
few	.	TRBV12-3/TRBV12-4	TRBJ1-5	CASTSPVQPQHF	TGTGCCAGCACCTCCCCAGTTCAGCCCCAGCATTTT
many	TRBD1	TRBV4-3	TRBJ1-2	CASSPNDRALNYGYTF	TGCGCCAGCAGTCCCAACGACAGGGCGCTTAACTATGGCTACACCTTC
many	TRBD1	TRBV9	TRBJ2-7	CASSPGQGDYEQYF	TGTGCCAGCAGCCCGGGACAGGGGGACTACGAGCAGTACTTC
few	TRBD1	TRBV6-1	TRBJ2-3	CASSPQGAQSDTQYF	TGTGCCAGCAGCCCACAGGGGGCGCAATCAGATACGCAGTATTTT
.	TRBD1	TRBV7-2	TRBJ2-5	CASSGRQGRGTQYF	TGTGCCAGCAGCGGGCGACAGGGCCGAGGGACCCAGTACTTC
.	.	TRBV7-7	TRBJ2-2	CASSLSRPGTGELFF	TGTGCCAGCTCGCTCTCCAGGCCAGGGACCGGGGAGCTGTTTTTT
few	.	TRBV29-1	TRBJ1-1	CSHRTTNTEAFF	TGCAGCCACCGAACGACGAACACTGAAGCTTTCTTT
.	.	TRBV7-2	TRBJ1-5	CASSFFSQPQHF	TGTGCCAGCAGCTTCTTTTCCCAGCCCCAGCATTTT
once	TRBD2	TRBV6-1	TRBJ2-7	CASSRLRGGGYEQYF	TGTGCCAGCAGCCGCTTACGTGGCGGGGGCTACGAGCAGTACTTC
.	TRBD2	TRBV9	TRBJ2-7	CASSSRGSGRFDEQYF	TGTGCCAGCAGCTCCCGTGGTAGCGGGAGGTTTGACGAGCAGTACTTC
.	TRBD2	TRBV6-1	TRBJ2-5	CASVDSGDSETQYF	TGTGCCAGCGTCGATAGCGGGGATTCAGAGACCCAGTACTTC
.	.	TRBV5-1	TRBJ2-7	CASSLVSHEQYF	TGCGCCAGCAGCTTGGTGTCCCACGAGCAGTACTTC
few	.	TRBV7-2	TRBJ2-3	CASSAKRDTDTQYF	TGTGCCAGCAGCGCGAAGAGGGACACAGATACGCAGTATTTT
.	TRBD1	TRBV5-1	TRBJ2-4	CASSQAGTAKNIQYF	TGCGCCAGCAGCCAGGCCGGGACAGCAAAAAACATTCAGTACTTC
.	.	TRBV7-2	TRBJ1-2	CASSRSTAGGYTF	TGTGCCAGCAGCCGATCCACCGCGGGTGGCTACACCTTC
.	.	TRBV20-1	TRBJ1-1	CSAPNPQANTEAFF	TGCAGTGCTCCGAACCCACAGGCGAACACTGAAGCTTTCTTT
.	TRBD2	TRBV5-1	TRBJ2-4	CASSLGASAGDIQYF	TGCGCCAGCAGCTTGGGGGCTAGCGCGGGAGACATTCAGTACTTC
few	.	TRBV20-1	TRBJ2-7	CSATRTISEQYF	TGCAGTGCTACCCGGACTATTTCCGAGCAGTACTTC
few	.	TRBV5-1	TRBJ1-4	CASSLETGDEKLFF	TGCGCCAGCAGCTTGGAGACAGGAGATGAAAAACTGTTTTTT
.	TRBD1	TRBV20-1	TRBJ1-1	CSGTGSTEAFF	TGCAGTGGGACAGGGAGCACTGAAGCTTTCTTT
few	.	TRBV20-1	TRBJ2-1	CSARVEEQFF	TGCAGTGCTAGAGTGGAAGAGCAGTTCTTC
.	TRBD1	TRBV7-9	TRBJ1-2	CASSLVGRGHGYTF	TGTGCCAGCAGCTTAGTCGGCAGGGGGCATGGCTACACCTTC
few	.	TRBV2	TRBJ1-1	CASSEGWVGAFF	TGTGCCAGCAGTGAAGGATGGGTGGGAGCTTTCTTT
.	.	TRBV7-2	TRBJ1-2	CASSFALGTAYGYTF	TGTGCCAGCAGCTTCGCCTTAGGGACCGCGTATGGCTACACCTTC
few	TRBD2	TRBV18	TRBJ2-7	CASSPPLAGAYEQYF	TGTGCCAGCTCACCACCCCTAGCGGGGGCCTACGAGCAGTACTTC
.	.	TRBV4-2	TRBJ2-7	CASSQLGEGGREQYF	TGTGCCAGCAGCCAACTGGGGGAGGGGGGACGTGAGCAGTACTTC
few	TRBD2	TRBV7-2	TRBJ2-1	CASSFGLAAYNEQFF	TGTGCCAGCAGCTTCGGACTAGCGGCATACAATGAGCAGTTCTTC
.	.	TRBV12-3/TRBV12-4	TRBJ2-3	CASSPPFSGSTDTQYF	TGTGCCAGCAGTCCCCCTTTTAGTGGAAGCACAGATACGCAGTATTTT
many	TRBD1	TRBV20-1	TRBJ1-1	CSARDRRIAEAFF	TGCAGTGCCCGGGACAGGCGGATCGCTGAAGCTTTCTTT
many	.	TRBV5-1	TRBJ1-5	CASSLGGTGNQPQHF	TGCGCCAGCAGCTTAGGAGGGACGGGCAATCAGCCCCAGCATTTT
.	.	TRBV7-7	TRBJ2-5	CASSLDLYQETQYF	TGTGCCAGCAGCCTAGACTTGTACCAAGAGACCCAGTACTTC
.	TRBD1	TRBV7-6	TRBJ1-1	CASSSRQGGVTEAFF	TGTGCCAGCAGCTCCAGACAGGGGGGCGTCACTGAAGCTTTCTTT